This TCR beta chain is from a study of blood T cell repertoires in COVID-19 (dated by TCRdb to the early 2020s). Background on the whole study: Samples from collaborators originated in the United States, Italy and Spain and spanned both the acute and convalescent phases of COVID-19. The material from the prospective study consisted of cDNA or gDNA derived from T cells, B-cell-depleted T cells, or PBMCs. Subjects who had been exposed to COVID-19, were actively infected with it, or had recovered from it provided the deeply sampled blood TCRbeta repertoires that made up the dataset. A freely available public database, intended as a resource for researchers studying the immune response to SARS-CoV-2, is where the repertoires were released. Samples were obtained from the ongoing ImmuneRACE study (first 160 participants) and from 1,254 subjects provided by 6 global collaborators. A de-identified subject ID, COVID-19 status, age in years and sex were almost always included in the sample metadata. Where HLA class I and class II types were available, the types were taken from metadata supplied by the sample provider, not from assay-based typing.

Enrolling through a virtual design, the prospective study's participants ranged in age from about 18 to 89 years and lived across about two dozen United States geographic areas. In the prospective study, participants were assigned to cohorts based on the clinical history participants reported in a screening survey and a study questionnaire. Exposed participants had been in contact with someone with a PCR-confirmed or clinician-diagnosed COVID-19 case within 2 weeks of study entry. Each participant in the prospective study had whole blood, serum and a nasopharyngeal or oropharyngeal swab collected by mobile phlebotomists. Prospective study participants could optionally give additional blood draws and questionnaires over a roughly 2-month period. Prospective study blood samples were shipped either frozen or at room temperature before DNA extraction. Via the germline V gene (reference sequence), CDR1 is SGHNT and CDR2 YYREEE. Measured from the cysteine to the phenylalanine, the CDR3 is 14 residues long. Kept here is only the CDR3 DNA, which spans 42 bases and is read in frame from base 1. The junction carries 17 bases between V and J, which are trimmed by 4 bases and 6 bases respectively.

TCRbeta CDR3 regions were amplified from genomic DNA using the immunoSEQ Assay, a bias-controlled multiplex PCR. The published analysis was carried out like this. Nucleated cell counts per sample were estimated from amplification of reference gene primers within the assay. To quantify the absolute abundance of each unique TCRbeta CDR3 rearrangement, sequence reads were collapsed and filtered. For each sample, productive Simpson clonality was calculated by taking the square root of Simpson's diversity index across productive rearrangements. The clones in this table, taken by TCRdb from immuneACCESS, are in-frame only. Not every clone is retained; where verified, under half of the shortfall comes from an unresolved V gene, and the cause of the rest is unknown. That table is the source of V, J and clone size, and D and trimming were worked out from the DNA. The sample contains about 210,000 clones, about 83% of them found a single time. The ten most abundant clones make up more than 3% of the sample.

General study outcomes and caveats: The quantity of clinical and demographic metadata differed by source and by participant and was supplied without curation.

Notes on this clone: Its antigen is still unknown. The sample holds no much larger clone one base away, and base qualities are not on file.

This sequence originates from a woman aged 25 to 39 who had been exposed to COVID-19. The chain is assembled from TRBV5-4 and TRBJ2-7; TRBD2 is a weak D gene call, 7 bases matching. Sequencing was carried out using PBMCs or T cells enriched from blood (not recorded which). Read as DNA, the sequence is TGTGCCAGCAGCCTACAGAGGGGGGGCGGCGAGCAGTACTTC. Protein translation: CASSLQRGGGEQYF. The full variable domain, completed from the reference TRBV5-4 and TRBJ2-7 proteins outside the CDR3, reads ETGVTQSPTHLIKTRGQQVTLRCSSQSGHNTVSWYQQALGQGPQFIFQYYREEENGRGNFPPRFSGLQFPNYSSELNVNALELDDSALYLCASSLQRGGGEQYFGPGTRLTVT.